The clone carrying this T cell receptor beta chain came up many times. Its specificity is unknown. TCRdb ran MiXCR on the reads and lists one entry per CDR3 protein. The sample carries more than 200,000 distinct CDR3 sequences, around 8.7% recorded once. The CDR3 length is 16 residues. Per the germline V gene, CDR1 is SGHTA and CDR2 is FQGNSA. Trimming cost V 2 bases and J 2 bases; bases outside gene matches: 4. The sample is drawn from a study of T cell repertoires in cytomegalovirus infection. Study information: Public TCR beta signatures marked donors with CMV infection and the matching HLA.

Study results and limitations: Summed frequency of public TCR beta families distinguished CMV carriers with the relevant HLA. CMV-specific TCR beta clonotypes restricted by HLA-C dominated the ex vivo response.

The sequenced material came from PBMCs. The receptor was derived from a human donor in good health (CMV status not recorded). Some clones in this sample may be carry-over from other donors' samples. The chain links TRBV7-2 to TRBJ2-1; 9 nucleotides align to TRBD2. Here the CDR3 reads CASSLSAGGPYNEQFF. The CDR3 nucleotides are TGTGCCAGCAGCTTATCTGCGGGGGGGCCCTACAATGAGCAGTTCTTC.